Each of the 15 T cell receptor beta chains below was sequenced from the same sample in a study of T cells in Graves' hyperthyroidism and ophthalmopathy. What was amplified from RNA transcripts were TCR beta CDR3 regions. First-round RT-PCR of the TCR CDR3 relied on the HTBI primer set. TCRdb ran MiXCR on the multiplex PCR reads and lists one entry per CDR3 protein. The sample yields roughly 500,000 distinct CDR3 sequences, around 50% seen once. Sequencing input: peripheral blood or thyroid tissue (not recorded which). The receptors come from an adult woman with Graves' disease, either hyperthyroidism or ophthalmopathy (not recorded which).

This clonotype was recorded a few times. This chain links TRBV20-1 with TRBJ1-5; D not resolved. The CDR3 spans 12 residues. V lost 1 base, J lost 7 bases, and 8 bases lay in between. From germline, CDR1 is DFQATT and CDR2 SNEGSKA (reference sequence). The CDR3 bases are TGCAGTGCTAGAGTTTTAGGACAGCCCCAGCATTTT. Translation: CSARVLGQPQHF.

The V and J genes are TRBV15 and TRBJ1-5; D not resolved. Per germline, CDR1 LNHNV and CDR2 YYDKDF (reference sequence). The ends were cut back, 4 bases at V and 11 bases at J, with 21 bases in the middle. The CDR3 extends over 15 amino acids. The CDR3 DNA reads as TGTGCCACCAGCACCGCCGAGGTCCGGCAATTGGCCCAGCATTTT. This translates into CATSTAEVRQLAQHF.

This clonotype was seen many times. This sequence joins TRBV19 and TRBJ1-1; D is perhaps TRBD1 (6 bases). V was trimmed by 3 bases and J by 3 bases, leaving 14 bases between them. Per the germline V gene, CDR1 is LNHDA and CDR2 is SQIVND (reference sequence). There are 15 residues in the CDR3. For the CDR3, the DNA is TGTGCCAGTAGTATCTACAGGGACAAGGACACTGAAGCTTTCTTT. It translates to CASSIYRDKDTEAFF. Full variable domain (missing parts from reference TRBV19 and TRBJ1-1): DGGITQSPKYLFRKEGQNVTLSCEQNLNHDAMYWYRQDPGQGLRLIYYSQIVNDFQKGDIAEGYSVSREKKESFPLTVTSAQKNPTAFYLCASSIYRDKDTEAFFGQGTRLTVV.

The CDR3 nucleotides read TGTGCCACCAGCAAGAACAGGGGTAACACTGAAGCTTTCTTT. This translates into CATSKNRGNTEAFF. This rearrangement joins TRBV15 to TRBJ1-1; 7 positions agree with TRBD1. Germline V gene data show CDR1 as LNHNV and CDR2 as YYDKDF (reference sequence). This CDR3 has 14 amino acids. V gave up 4 bases and J gave up 2 bases; unmatched junction bases: 4.

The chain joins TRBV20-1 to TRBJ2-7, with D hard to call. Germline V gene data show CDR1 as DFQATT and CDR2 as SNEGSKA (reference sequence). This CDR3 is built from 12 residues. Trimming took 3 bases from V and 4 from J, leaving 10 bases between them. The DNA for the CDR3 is TGCAGTGCTAGGGAAAAGCCTTACGAGCAGTACTTC. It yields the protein CSAREKPYEQYF.

CDR3 nucleotide sequence: TGTGCCAGCAGTGAGCGGCTAGGTAGTTACAATGAGCAGTTCTTC. Amino acid sequence: CASSERLGSYNEQFF. The chain has TRBV2 and TRBJ2-1; D is ambiguous. The CDR3 has 15 amino acids. Trimming removed 3 bases at V and 4 bases at J, with 13 bases between. CDR1 SNHLY and CDR2 FYNNEI come from the germline V gene.

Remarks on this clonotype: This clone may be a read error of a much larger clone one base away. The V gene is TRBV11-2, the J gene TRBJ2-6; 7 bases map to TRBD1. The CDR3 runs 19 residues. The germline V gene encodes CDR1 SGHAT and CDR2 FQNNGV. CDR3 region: CANSDPGRAGGAGANVLTF. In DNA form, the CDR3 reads TGTGCCAACAGCGATCCGGGGCGGGCAGGGGGAGCTGGGGCCAACGTCCTGACTTTC.

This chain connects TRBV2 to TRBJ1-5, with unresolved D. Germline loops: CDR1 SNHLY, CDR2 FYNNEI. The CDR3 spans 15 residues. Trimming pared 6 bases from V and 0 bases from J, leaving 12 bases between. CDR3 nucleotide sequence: TGTGCCAGCAGCCTTATGGGAGGTAGCAATCAGCCCCAGCATTTT. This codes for CASSLMGGSNQPQHF.

The CDR3 reads CASSLDLEGLGETQYF. The DNA for the CDR3 is TGTGCCAGCAGCTTAGATCTAGAGGGGCTCGGGGAGACCCAGTACTTC. The chain couples TRBV7-2 to TRBJ2-5; D assignment may be TRBD1 or TRBD2 (5 bases each). CDR1 is SGHTA, CDR2 FQGNSA, per germline. V was cut by 1 base and J by 5 bases, with 17 bases left in between. The CDR3 has 16 residues.

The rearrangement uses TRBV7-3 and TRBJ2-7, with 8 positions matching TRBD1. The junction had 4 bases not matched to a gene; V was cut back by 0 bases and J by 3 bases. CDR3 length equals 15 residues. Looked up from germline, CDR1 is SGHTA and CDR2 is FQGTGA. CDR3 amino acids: CASSLTGDRNYEQYF. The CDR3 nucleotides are TGTGCCAGCAGCTTAACAGGGGACAGGAACTACGAGCAGTACTTC.

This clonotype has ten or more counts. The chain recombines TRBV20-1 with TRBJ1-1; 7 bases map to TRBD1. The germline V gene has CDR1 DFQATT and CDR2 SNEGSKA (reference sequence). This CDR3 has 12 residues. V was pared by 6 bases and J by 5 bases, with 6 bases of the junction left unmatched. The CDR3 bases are TGCAGTGCCACCCAGGGGGGGACTGAAGCTTTCTTT. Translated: CSATQGGTEAFF.

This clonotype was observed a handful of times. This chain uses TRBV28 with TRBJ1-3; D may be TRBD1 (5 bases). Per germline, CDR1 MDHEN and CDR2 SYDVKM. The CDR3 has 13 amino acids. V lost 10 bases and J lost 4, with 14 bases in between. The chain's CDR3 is CATLQGRGNTIYF. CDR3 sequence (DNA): TGTGCCACCCTTCAGGGCAGGGGAAACACCATATATTTT.

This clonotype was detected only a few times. CDR3 in DNA: TGTGCCAGCAGGGAGACAGGACATAATGAAAAACTGTTTTTT. It yields the protein CASRETGHNEKLFF. J is TRBJ1-4 and V is TRBV7-9; D may be TRBD1 (6 bases). This CDR3 region has 14 residues. Trimming removed 6 bases from V and 4 bases from J, with 12 bases in between. Germline V CDR1 and CDR2: SEHNR, FQNEAQ (reference sequence).

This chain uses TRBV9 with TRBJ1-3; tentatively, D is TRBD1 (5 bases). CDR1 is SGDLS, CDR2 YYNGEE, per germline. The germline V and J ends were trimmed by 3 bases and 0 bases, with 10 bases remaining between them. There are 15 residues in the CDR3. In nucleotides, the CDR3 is TGTGCCAGCAGCGGGACACCACGCTCTGGAAACACCATATATTTT. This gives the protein CASSGTPRSGNTIYF.

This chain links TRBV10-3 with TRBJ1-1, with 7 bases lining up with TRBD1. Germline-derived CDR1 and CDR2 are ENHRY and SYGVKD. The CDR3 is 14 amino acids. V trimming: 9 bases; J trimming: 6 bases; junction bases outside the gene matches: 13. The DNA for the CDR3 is TGTGCCATGACCAGGGACAGTTCCCGCGCTGAAGCTTTCTTT. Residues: CAMTRDSSRAEAFF.